This T cell receptor beta chain stems from a study of T cell responses to AZD1222 COVID-19 vaccine. Study-wide results and caveats: Across spike, vaccine-associated CD4 TCRs were found, dominant at 160-218 and 743-854. Repertoires were collected only later (after the peak T cell response had occurred). Spike-specific TCR depth and breadth grew after two AZD1222 doses. Only a handful of individuals given AZD1222 were seropositive at baseline.

The CDR3 contains 15 residues. Deletions cut 0 bases from V and 6 bases from J, with 14 bases between. Germline CDR1 and CDR2: GTSNPN and SVGIG (reference sequence). Using immunoSEQ multiplex PCR, the repertoire was profiled, and TCRdb retains in-frame clones only, with some absent. This table has over 35,000 clones, about four fifths appearing once. Details on this clone: As yet, its antigen is unknown.

Here the sequenced sample was peripheral blood, taken 28 days after the second dose of the MenACWY control vaccine. The clonotype comes from an adult who received the MenACWY meningococcal vaccine as a control. J is TRBJ2-2 and V is TRBV30; D not certain. CDR3 sequence: CAWSVPERDAGELFF. Here the CDR3 DNA reads TGTGCCTGGAGTGTCCCAGAAAGGGATGCCGGGGAGCTGTTTTTT.